This TCR beta chain was profiled in a study of spatial heterogeneity in lung cancer. Looking at the study overall: For tumor regions, TCR transcript counts showed a strong correlation with a T cell module score derived from matched bulk RNA-seq. Within raw reads, each unique TCR and UMI combination appeared on average more than ten times.

Noted time point: sample taken at primary tumor resection. The donor group consisted of 55 to 85 patients who had untreated, early-stage non-small cell lung cancer. Study observations and caveats: The study found that expanded intratumoral alpha and beta TCR counts tracked tumor mutation counts.

Germline V CDR1 and CDR2: LGHNA, YNFKEQ. The ends were cut back, 2 bases at V and 7 bases at J, with 23 bases in the middle. This CDR3 spans 17 amino acids. TCRdb fed the 5' RACE reads into MiXCR, producing one record per CDR3 protein. The sample shows almost 4,500 distinct CDR3 sequences, 6.1% of them seen only once. This clonotype is termed medium-sized (0.01 to 0.1%). The antigen remains unidentified. The clonotype comes from a male donor with early-stage non-small cell lung cancer. The chain is built from TRBV4-2 and TRBJ2-5; TRBD1 or TRBD2 may be the D gene (5 bases each). This specimen consisted of lung tumor tissue, obtained at surgery. The CDR3 region is CASSQSLGTQGFATQYF. The CDR3 coding sequence is TGTGCCAGCAGCCAATCCTTGGGGACGCAGGGATTCGCGACCCAGTACTTC.